This record looks at one T cell receptor beta chain sequence and its context. Its cognate antigen is unknown. The CDR3 covers 16 residues. V trimming: 0 bases; J trimming: 5 bases; junction bases outside the gene matches: 6. Germline V lookup: CDR1 SGHRS, CDR2 YFSETQ. This sample was included in a study of OX40 agonist ivuxolimab in advanced cancers. Study-wide background: The eligibility criteria allowed prior anti-PD-1, anti-PD-L1 or anti-CTLA-4 therapy, and 40% had some.

Sequencing used immunoSEQ multiplex PCR; TCRdb keeps in-frame clones, though not all of them. The profile covers 65,000 to 80,000 clones, with around 90% appearing a single time and approximately 0.25% taken by the ten largest. Findings and caveats of the study: Nonresponders, in some cases, also had low normalized T-cell clonal expansion. Among expanded peripheral T cells, antigen specificity went undetermined.

The sequence was collected from an adult with an advanced solid tumor such as melanoma, head and neck, liver or kidney cancer. Sample: CD4+ or CD8+ T cells sorted from blood, taken in a trial of the OX40 agonist ivuxolimab. This chain links TRBV5-1 with TRBJ2-3; 10 bases line up with TRBD2. Here the CDR3 DNA reads TGCGCCAGCAGCTTGGCGGCTAGCGGGAGTGTAGATACGCAGTATTTT. Protein sequence: CASSLAASGSVDTQYF.